This T cell receptor beta chain was sequenced for a study of vaccination effects on CD4 cells after COVID-19. CDR1 is MGHDK and CDR2 is SYGVNS in the germline V gene. V lost 4 bases to trimming and J lost 4 bases; unmatched junction nucleotides: 6. The CDR3 totals 14 residues. Details on this clone: Its antigen is unknown.

The method was immunoSEQ multiplex PCR; TCRdb's version includes in-frame clones alone and lacks a portion of them. The repertoire consists of 40,000 to 60,000 clones, with around 74% occurring once and the leading ten covering approximately 9%. Subsequent to less than twelve days of culture, CD4+ T cells were isolated. The chain couples TRBV25-1 to TRBJ2-7; 8 bases agree with TRBD1. The sequences come from CD4+ T cells from PBMCs cultured without peptide, collected before COVID-19 vaccination. This TCR was recovered from a human donor who had a prior SARS-CoV-2 infection. As DNA, the CDR3 is TGTGCCAGCAGTGTCGGACAGGGAGCATACGAGCAGTACTTC. It translates to CASSVGQGAYEQYF.